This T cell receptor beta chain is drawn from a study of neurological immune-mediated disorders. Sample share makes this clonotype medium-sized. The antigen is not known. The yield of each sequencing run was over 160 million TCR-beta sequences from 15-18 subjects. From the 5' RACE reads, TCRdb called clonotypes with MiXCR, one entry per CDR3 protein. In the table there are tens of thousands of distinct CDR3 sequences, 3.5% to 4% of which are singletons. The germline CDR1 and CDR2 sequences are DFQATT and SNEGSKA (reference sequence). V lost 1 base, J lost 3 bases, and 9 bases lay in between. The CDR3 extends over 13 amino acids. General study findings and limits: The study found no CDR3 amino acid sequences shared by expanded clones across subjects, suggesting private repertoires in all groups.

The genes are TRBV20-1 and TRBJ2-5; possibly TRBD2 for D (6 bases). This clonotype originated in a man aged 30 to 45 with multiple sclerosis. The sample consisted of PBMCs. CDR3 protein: CSARVAGKETQYF. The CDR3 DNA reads TGCAGTGCTAGAGTGGCGGGAAAAGAGACCCAGTACTTC.